This T cell receptor beta chain was recorded in a study of response to subunit inactivated influenza vaccine. TCRdb ran MiXCR on the RT-PCR reads and lists one entry per CDR3 protein. The repertoire holds 200,000 to 300,000 distinct CDR3 sequences, with 9% to 15% as singletons. The CDR3 extends over 16 amino acids. Germline-derived CDR1 and CDR2 are PRHDT and FYEKMQ (reference sequence). The V end lost 2 bases, the J end lost 0 bases, and 11 bases lay between the germline ends. This clonotype has a handful of counts. The input for sequencing was non-naive T cells sorted from PBMCs, taken approximately 15 days before vaccination. This rearrangement joins TRBV13 to TRBJ2-1, with a tentative D call TRBD2 (6 bases). This sequence was found in a man over 45 who received an inactivated influenza vaccine. CDR3 in DNA: TGTGCCAGCAGCTTATCAGCGGGCCGCTCCTACAATGAGCAGTTCTTC. This codes for CASSLSAGRSYNEQFF.